These 24 T cell receptor beta chains were all obtained from the same sample, sequenced in a study of T cell repertoires and leukemia-associated antigens. TCRdb processed the 5' RACE reads anew with MiXCR; each CDR3 protein has one entry. Of around 12,000 distinct CDR3 sequences listed, under 50% were seen once; the top ten hold 30% to 40%. Their antigen targets remain unknown. What was sequenced was CD3+ T cells sorted from blood and cultured. These receptors all come from a female donor in good health.

This clonotype is categorized as medium-sized. The chain links TRBV11-3 to TRBJ2-3, with TRBD2 matching 12 bases. Unmatched junction bases numbered 13, after V lost 5 bases and J lost 4 bases. The CDR3 length is 18 residues. Germline CDR1 SGHNT, CDR2 YENEEA. CDR3 in amino acids: CASSPRTRLAGVADTQYF. The CDR3 nucleotides are TGTGCCAGCAGCCCCCGCACCAGACTAGCGGGAGTAGCAGATACGCAGTATTTT.

By sample fraction, this clonotype is medium-sized. The rearrangement joins TRBV20-1 to TRBJ1-1, with TRBD1 identical over 8 bases. This CDR3 is 16 amino acids long. Germline loops: CDR1 DFQATT, CDR2 SNEGSKA (reference sequence). V lost 4 bases, J lost 5 bases, and 15 bases stayed unmatched. The CDR3 here is CSANGRDRRRWTEAFF. As DNA, the CDR3 is TGCAGTGCTAATGGCCGGGACAGGCGACGATGGACTGAAGCTTTCTTT.

This clonotype is medium-sized in the sample. The chain uses TRBV4-2 and TRBJ2-1; 7 bases map to TRBD2. Germline V CDR1 and CDR2: LGHNA, YNFKEQ. The CDR3 loop spans 16 amino acids. Trimming took 0 bases from V and 8 from J; bases not matched to a gene: 10. The CDR3, as DNA: TGTGCCAGCAGCCAAGAAGAGGCGGGAGCCGGGCATGAGCAGTTCTTC. Its translation: CASSQEEAGAGHEQFF.

The chain is built from TRBV7-6 and TRBJ2-5; 7 bases map to TRBD2. Looked up from germline, CDR1 is SGHVS and CDR2 is FNYEAQ. The ends lost 4 bases at V and 2 bases at J; junction bases unmatched: 4. The CDR3 covers 14 residues. CDR3 DNA: TGTGCCAGCAGCTCAACTAGCGTACAAGAGACCCAGTACTTC. As protein: CASSSTSVQETQYF.

On this clonotype itself: The junction departs from germline at one end; a sequencing error may be responsible. The chain joins TRBV20-1 to TRBJ2-2; weak D call: TRBD2 (6 bases). Germline-derived CDR1 and CDR2 are DFQATT and SNEGSKA (reference sequence). The CDR3 is 13 residues long. As DNA, the CDR3 is TGCAGTGCTAGAGGACTAGGCACCGGGGAGCTGTTTTTC. It translates to CSARGLGTGELFF.

J is TRBJ1-4 and V is TRBV4-3, with D unresolved. CDR1 is LGHNA and CDR2 is YSLEER in the germline V gene. Trimming pared 0 bases from V and 6 bases from J, leaving 14 bases between. This CDR3 is 16 amino acids long. The CDR3 spells CASSQEGSGWDEKLFF. CDR3 in DNA: TGCGCCAGCAGCCAAGAGGGCAGCGGGTGGGATGAAAAACTGTTTTTT.

The V call is TRBV11-2, the J call TRBJ2-7, with 7 bases that match TRBD2. The CDR3 is made up of 13 amino acids. Germline V gene lookup returns CDR1 SGHAT and CDR2 FQNNGV. Trimming at V came to 2 bases and at J to 2 bases, leaving 0 bases not matched to a gene. The CDR3 sequence is CASSLLAAYEQYF. The CDR3 DNA reads TGTGCCAGCAGCTTACTAGCGGCCTACGAGCAGTACTTC. The full variable domain, rest sourced from reference TRBV11-2 and TRBJ2-7, is EAGVAQSPRYKIIEKRQSVAFWCNPISGHATLYWYQQILGQGPKLLIQFQNNGVVDDSQLPKDRFSAERLKGVDSTLKIQPAKLEDSAVYLCASSLLAAYEQYFGPGTRLTVT.

This clonotype has ten or more counts. The gene calls are TRBV6-5 and TRBJ1-1; D is ambiguous. CDR3 length: 13 amino acids. Germline V lookup: CDR1 MNHEY, CDR2 SVGAGI. Trimming took 7 bases from V and 0 from J, leaving 9 bases between them. The CDR3 bases are TGTGCCAGCAAGATGAACATGAACACTGAAGCTTTCTTT. Translating it yields CASKMNMNTEAFF.

The chain couples TRBV29-1 to TRBJ1-2; tentative D call: TRBD1 (6 bases). The CDR3 totals 11 residues. The V end was cut by 5 bases, the J end by 6 bases, with 10 bases between. The germline gives CDR1 SQVTM, CDR2 ANQGSEA. The CDR3 coding sequence is TGCAGCGTTACTCGACAGGATGGCTACACCTTC. Translation gives CSVTRQDGYTF.

As DNA, the CDR3 is TGCAGCGCCAACTTCGGGACAGGGCATAATTTTCTCTATGGCTACACCTTC. As protein: CSANFGTGHNFLYGYTF. The chain has TRBV29-1 and TRBJ1-2, with 9 bases aligning to TRBD1. Germline lookup yields CDR1 SQVTM and CDR2 ANQGSEA. J was trimmed by 4 bases and V by 7 bases; bases with no gene match: 19. CDR3 length equals 17 residues. The full variable domain, rest sourced from reference TRBV29-1 and TRBJ1-2, is SAVISQKPSRDICQRGTSLTIQCQVDSQVTMMFWYRQQPGQSLTLIATANQGSEATYESGFVIDKFPISRPNLTFSTLTVSNMSPEDSSIYLCSANFGTGHNFLYGYTFGSGTRLTVV.

The chain employs TRBV20-1 and TRBJ1-1; D gene unclear. There are 13 residues in the CDR3. Germline V CDR1 and CDR2: DFQATT, SNEGSKA (reference sequence). V shed 3 bases and J shed 5 bases, with 13 bases lying between them. In DNA form, the CDR3 reads TGCAGTGCTAGGGACGTAGATGGAACTGAAGCTTTCTTT. It yields the protein CSARDVDGTEAFF.

This clonotype was counted many times. The chain couples TRBV5-5 to TRBJ2-5; D might be TRBD1 or TRBD2, each matching 6 bases. V lost 2 bases to trimming and J lost 7 bases, with 21 bases between them. The CDR3 extends over 16 amino acids. Germline V gene data show CDR1 as SGHKS and CDR2 as YYEKEE (reference sequence). The CDR3 DNA is TGTGCCAGCAGCTTCCAAATGGGGGGCGGGCGGGGGACCCAGTACTTC. Translating it yields CASSFQMGGGRGTQYF.

This clonotype showed up just once. The CDR3 sequence: CASSLGASSYNEQFF. The DNA for the CDR3 is TGCGCCAGCAGCTTGGGTGCAAGCTCCTACAATGAGCAGTTCTTC. The chain joins TRBV5-1 to TRBJ2-1, with D unresolved. The CDR3 length is 15 residues. Germline CDR1 and CDR2: SGHRS and YFSETQ. Trimming pared 0 bases from V and 0 bases from J, leaving 7 bases between.

This clonotype came up a few times. The J gene is TRBJ1-6, the V gene TRBV20-1; the D gene is possibly TRBD1 (5 bases). V lost 3 bases and J lost 7, with 13 bases in between. CDR1 and CDR2 (germline): DFQATT, SNEGSKA (reference sequence). CDR3 size: 14 residues. CDR3 DNA sequence: TGCAGTGCTAGCTCGGGGGAAACCAATTCACCCCTCCACTTT. It codes for CSASSGETNSPLHF.

The sample holds many counts of this clonotype. The genes are TRBV7-8 and TRBJ2-1; 8 nucleotides line up with TRBD2. The CDR3 loop spans 19 amino acids. V trimming: 2 bases; J trimming: 1 base; junction bases outside the gene matches: 13. CDR1 and CDR2 (germline): SGHVS, FQNEAQ. CDR3 sequence reads: CASSLSRYGGRRSYNEQFF. DNA of the CDR3: TGTGCCAGCAGCTTAAGTAGGTATGGCGGGAGGCGTTCCTACAATGAGCAGTTCTTC.

The chain joins TRBV3-1 to TRBJ2-1; unclear D gene. Looked up from germline, CDR1 is LGHDT and CDR2 is YNNKEL (reference sequence). CDR3 length: 15 residues. Trimming left V 0 bases short and J 4 bases short, with 10 bases between. The chain's CDR3 is CASSQEKMGYNEQFF. CDR3 nucleotide sequence: TGTGCCAGCAGCCAAGAGAAAATGGGGTACAATGAGCAGTTCTTC.

The chain joins TRBV5-1 to TRBJ2-2; 9 nucleotides line up with TRBD1. The CDR3 covers 15 residues. Germline V gene lookup returns CDR1 SGHRS and CDR2 YFSETQ. V was clipped by 3 bases and J by 6 bases; unmatched bases: 6. CDR3 protein: CASSSGTGIPGELFF. The CDR3 DNA follows: TGCGCCAGCAGCTCCGGGACAGGGATTCCCGGGGAGCTGTTTTTT.

This clonotype qualifies as medium-sized. The V gene is TRBV9, the J gene TRBJ2-2; 10 bases line up with TRBD2. The CDR3 loop spans 17 amino acids. Unmatched junction bases numbered 6, after V lost 4 bases and J lost 0 bases. Germline lookup yields CDR1 SGDLS and CDR2 YYNGEE. The CDR3 nucleotides read TGTGCCAGCAGCCCCCTAGCGGGAGAGCCGAACACCGGGGAGCTGTTTTTT. This translates into CASSPLAGEPNTGELFF.

Many counts were recorded for this clonotype. The chain employs TRBV5-1 and TRBJ2-1; 7 positions match TRBD1. CDR1 and CDR2 from the germline V gene are SGHRS and YFSETQ. The length of the CDR3 is 15 residues. V trimming: 2 bases; J trimming: 3 bases; junction bases outside the gene matches: 5. CDR3 bases: TGCGCCAGCAGCTTACAGGGGTACCTCTACAATGAGCAGTTCTTC. This sequence encodes CASSLQGYLYNEQFF. Filled out from reference TRBV5-1 and TRBJ2-1, the complete variable domain reads KAGVTQTPRYLIKTRGQQVTLSCSPISGHRSVSWYQQTPGQGLQFLFEYFSETQRNKGNFPGRFSGRQFSNSRSEMNVSTLELGDSALYLCASSLQGYLYNEQFFGPGTRLTVL.

This sequence joins TRBV12-3 or TRBV12-4 and TRBJ2-1; 12 bases line up with TRBD2. The CDR3 totals 17 residues. The V segment lost 5 bases and the J segment 9 bases; nucleotides outside the gene matches: 14. The DNA for the CDR3 is TGTGCCAGCAGTCCCTACTCCCGACTAGCGGGAGAGGCTGAGCAGTTCTTC. Translating gives CASSPYSRLAGEAEQFF.

By sample share, this clonotype is medium-sized (0.01 to 0.1%). This chain joins TRBV9 and TRBJ2-3; 9 bases map to TRBD2. Looked up from germline, CDR1 is SGDLS and CDR2 is YYNGEE. V was clipped by 0 bases and J by 4 bases; unmatched bases: 3. CDR3 size: 15 residues. This chain's CDR3 is CASSVGSGSSDTQYF. The CDR3, as DNA: TGTGCCAGCAGCGTAGGTAGCGGGAGTTCAGATACGCAGTATTTT. The whole variable domain, filled in from reference TRBV9 and TRBJ2-3, reads DSGVTQTPKHLITATGQRVTLRCSPRSGDLSVYWYQQSLDQGLQFLIQYYNGEERAKGNILERFSAQQFPDLHSELNLSSLELGDSALYFCASSVGSGSSDTQYFGPGTRLTVL.

The chain is built from TRBV3-1 and TRBJ2-5; D possibly uses TRBD1 or TRBD2 (7 bases each). Trimming cost V 8 bases and J 7 bases, with 23 bases left between them. Germline V gene data show CDR1 as LGHDT and CDR2 as YNNKEL (reference sequence). This CDR3 comprises 15 residues. CDR3 coding DNA: TGTGCCAGCGGCCGAGTTTTACCAGGGGGGGGGACCCAGTACTTC. As protein: CASGRVLPGGGTQYF.

In its sample, this clonotype was seen a few times. This chain links TRBV4-2 with TRBJ2-7, with D uncertain. Trimming removed 4 bases at V and 0 bases at J, with 10 bases between. This CDR3 comprises 14 residues. CDR1 and CDR2 (germline): LGHNA, YNFKEQ. CDR3: CASSLTTHSYEQYF. Here the CDR3 DNA reads TGTGCCAGCAGCCTAACGACTCACTCCTACGAGCAGTACTTC.

As regards this clonotype: One junction end disagrees with the germline gene, perhaps due to a read error. The chain links TRBV27 to TRBJ2-7; the match to TRBD2 covers 7 bases. Germline CDR1 reads MNHEY; CDR2 reads SMNVEV (reference sequence). The length of the CDR3 is 14 residues. The CDR3 DNA sequence: TGTGCCGGCAGTTCTGGACTAGTGGGTTACGAGCAGTACTTC. Protein product: CAGSSGLVGYEQYF.